This T cell receptor (beta chain) was profiled in a study of cytomegalovirus exposure and HLA in healthy donors. Study-wide points: It was assumed in the presence/absence analyses that sequencing depth was roughly uniform across donors. While the bulk of TCR sequences proved rare, some public TCRs turned up in many donors. Certain sequence variants were highly shared and formed a cluster, and this cluster was likely a sequencing artifact. According to the study, roughly 180 TCR beta chains were cytomegalovirus-associated.

With respect to this clone: No antigen is known for it.

With 60 Vbeta and 13 Jbeta primers, the PCR was carried out. Assay: immunoSEQ multiplex PCR; the TCRdb copy retains only in-frame clones and omits some. The top ten hold about 10% of the sample, which has under 150,000 clones, roughly four fifths seen once. The length of the CDR3 is 14 residues. The sequence came from a male donor in good health and CMV-seropositive. Specimen: PBMCs. The chain employs TRBV21-1 and TRBJ2-1; the DNA was not used to check the table's D call, TRBD2. TRBV21-1 is shown as a pseudogene. The CDR3: CASSKGLSYNEQFF. CDR3 sequence (DNA): TGTGCCAGCAGCAAAGGACTCTCCTACAATGAGCAGTTCTTC.